Below, 17 T cell receptor beta chains from the same sample are listed, as sequenced in a study of coeliac disease. Using immunoSEQ multiplex PCR, the repertoire was profiled, and TCRdb retains in-frame clones only, with some absent. Of several thousand clones listed, roughly 69% are singletons. Input material: lamina propria lymphocytes from the gut. These receptors all come from a man younger than 40 with celiac disease.

The gene calls are TRBV7-8 and TRBJ2-7; 7 bases agree with TRBD1. The CDR3 is made up of 14 amino acids. Germline CDR1 is SGHVS and CDR2 is FQNEAQ. Trimming took 5 bases from V and 7 from J; bases not matched to a gene: 11. The DNA of the CDR3 is TGTGCCAGCAGCCTTTCGACAGGGTCGGTAGAGCAGTACTTC. It encodes CASSLSTGSVEQYF.

The chain carries TRBV28 and TRBJ1-5; D is perhaps TRBD1 (5 bases). This CDR3 contains 14 residues. Germline CDR1 reads MDHEN; CDR2 reads SYDVKM. V lost 6 bases to trimming and J lost 2 bases, with 11 bases between them. The CDR3 coding sequence is TGTGCCAGCAGGCTCTTAGGGGGCAATCAGCCCCAGCATTTT. It codes for CASRLLGGNQPQHF.

This chain uses TRBV7-9 with TRBJ2-5; 9 bases are shared with TRBD1. Germline V gene data show CDR1 as SEHNR and CDR2 as FQNEAQ (reference sequence). This CDR3 is 15 amino acids long. With 1 base clipped from V and 4 bases from J, the junction kept 4 bases outside the gene matches. The CDR3 DNA reads TGTGCCAGCAGCTTAGGGACACAGGGGGCAGAGACCCAGTACTTC. Amino acid sequence: CASSLGTQGAETQYF.

The chain links TRBV16 to TRBJ2-7, with D unclear. The CDR3 length is 13 residues. Germline V CDR1 and CDR2: KGHSY, FQNENV. The V gene lost 4 bases and the J gene lost 1 base, with 8 bases spanning the gap. The CDR3 DNA sequence: TGTGCCAGCAGCCTTCCCGGGTCCTACGAGCAGTACTTC. Translated, it gives CASSLPGSYEQYF.

In regard to this clone: A junction end diverges from the germline sequence, so it may reflect a read error. The V gene is TRBV7-8, the J gene TRBJ1-1; 10 bases map to TRBD1. This CDR3 has 18 amino acids. From germline, CDR1 is SGHVS and CDR2 FQNEAQ. DNA of the CDR3: TGTGCCAGCAGCTTCCTTCCCGGGACAGGGGCAGGTAACACTAAAGCTTTCTTT. This sequence encodes CASSFLPGTGAGNTKAFF. The full variable domain, its missing parts supplied by reference TRBV7-8 and TRBJ1-1, is GAGVSQSPRYKVAKRGQDVALRCDPISGHVSLFWYQQALGQGPEFLTYFQNEAQLDKSGLPSDRFFAERPEGSVSTLKIQRTQQEDSAVYLCASSFLPGTGAGNTKAFFGQGTRLTVV.

The V and J genes are TRBV18 and TRBJ2-7; 12 bases agree with TRBD1. Trimming cost V 6 bases and J 5 bases; bases outside gene matches: 8. Germline CDR1 and CDR2: KGHSH and LQKENI. This CDR3 is built from 15 residues. The DNA for the CDR3 is TGTGCCAGCTCGCTCACCGGGACAGGGGGCGACGAGCAGTACTTC. Amino acid sequence: CASSLTGTGGDEQYF. Full variable domain (remainder filled in from reference TRBV18 and TRBJ2-7): NAGVMQNPRHLVRRRGQEARLRCSPMKGHSHVYWYRQLPEEGLKFMVYLQKENIIDESGMPKERFSAEFPKEGPSILRIQQVVRGDSAAYFCASSLTGTGGDEQYFGPGTRLTVT.

The genes are TRBV10-3 and TRBJ1-1; 7 nucleotides match TRBD1. V was pared by 10 bases and J by 0 bases, with 8 bases of the junction left unmatched. Germline V CDR1 and CDR2: ENHRY, SYGVKD. CDR3 length: 14 amino acids. The CDR3 nucleotides read TGTGCCACGCGCCCCGGGACAGTGAACACTGAAGCTTTCTTT. Translated: CATRPGTVNTEAFF.

The chain recombines TRBV29-1 with TRBJ2-7; 10 nucleotides match TRBD2. The germline V gene encodes CDR1 SQVTM and CDR2 ANQGSEA. V lost 6 bases to trimming and J lost 4 bases; unmatched junction nucleotides: 6. CDR3 length: 13 amino acids. The chain's CDR3 is CSVLAGNLYEQYF. CDR3 in DNA: TGCAGCGTACTAGCGGGGAATCTGTACGAGCAGTACTTC.

This chain connects TRBV2 to TRBJ2-4; no clear D gene. The length of the CDR3 is 13 residues. The germline V and J ends were trimmed by 4 bases and 9 bases, with 13 bases remaining between them. Germline lookup yields CDR1 SNHLY and CDR2 FYNNEI. The CDR3 region has the DNA TGTGCCAGCAGTGTAACTGTGGGCAGCATTCAGTACTTC. Translating it yields CASSVTVGSIQYF.

The chain has TRBV19 and TRBJ2-2; 9 positions agree with TRBD1. Germline CDR1 reads LNHDA; CDR2 reads SQIVND (reference sequence). Trimming removed 4 bases from V and 6 bases from J; junction bases left unmatched: 6. CDR3 length: 15 amino acids. CDR3 protein: CASSKGQGAPGELFF. CDR3 bases: TGTGCCAGTAGTAAGGGACAGGGAGCCCCCGGGGAGCTGTTTTTT.

J is TRBJ2-1 and V is TRBV14; TRBD1 is a possible D gene (6 bases). CDR1 SGHDN and CDR2 FVKESK come from the germline V gene. V dropped 4 bases and J dropped 8 bases, with 21 bases sitting between them. This CDR3 is 16 amino acids long. The CDR3 DNA follows: TGTGCCAGCAGCCCTGGGCAGGACAGTTGGAAGGATGAGCAGTTCTTC. Its translation is CASSPGQDSWKDEQFF.

V gene TRBV4-2 combines with J gene TRBJ1-2; D gene unclear. Per germline, CDR1 LGHNA and CDR2 YNFKEQ. Trimming shortened V by 0 bases and J by 4 bases, and 6 bases separated the two germline ends. This CDR3 is 13 amino acids long. The CDR3 here is CASSQDPFYGYTF. The CDR3, as DNA: TGTGCCAGCAGCCAAGATCCGTTCTATGGCTACACCTTC.

This clone has more than one count but fewer than ten. At one of its ends the junction is not consistent with the germline gene, which may arise from a read error. V usage is TRBV5-1 and J usage is TRBJ2-2; D might be TRBD1 (5 bases). Germline V CDR1 and CDR2: SGHRS, YFSETQ. The CDR3 covers 14 residues. The CDR3 region has the DNA TGCGCCAGCAGATTGGACACAGGCACCGGGGAGCTGTTTTTT. Amino acids: CASRLDTGTGELFF.

V usage is TRBV7-2 and J usage is TRBJ2-1, with 7 bases that match TRBD2. The J segment lost 4 bases and the V segment lost 5 bases, leaving 8 bases of the junction unmatched. Germline V gene data show CDR1 as SGHTA and CDR2 as FQGNSA. CDR3 length: 15 amino acids. In nucleotides, the CDR3 is TGTGCCAGCAGCACCACTAGCGTGTCTTACAATGAGCAGTTCTTC. Translating gives CASSTTSVSYNEQFF.

This clone was seen a handful of times. The gene calls are TRBV5-1 and TRBJ1-2; the match to TRBD1 covers 10 bases. The CDR3 is 14 residues long. Looked up from germline, CDR1 is SGHRS and CDR2 is YFSETQ. V trimming: 3 bases; J trimming: 4 bases; junction bases outside the gene matches: 3. Here the CDR3 DNA reads TGCGCCAGCAGCTGGACAGGGGGTATCTATGGCTACACCTTC. This gives the protein CASSWTGGIYGYTF.

About this clone: Other nucleotide sequences in the sample specify the same CDR3. The V gene is TRBV27, the J gene TRBJ1-6, with 9 bases that match TRBD1. From germline, CDR1 is MNHEY and CDR2 SMNVEV (reference sequence). J gave up 9 bases and V 3 bases, and 9 bases lay outside the gene matches. The CDR3 is 16 amino acids. Written as DNA, the CDR3 is TGTGCCAGCAGTTTGACAGGGGGGACTATAGGTTCACCCCTCCACTTT. Its protein is CASSLTGGTIGSPLHF.

This clone was detected a few times. The rearrangement joins TRBV27 to TRBJ2-7; perhaps TRBD2 as D (6 bases). Deletions cut 6 bases from V and 5 bases from J, with 11 bases between. Germline V lookup: CDR1 MNHEY, CDR2 SMNVEV (reference sequence). The CDR3 loop spans 12 amino acids. Written as DNA, the CDR3 is TGTGCCAGCAGCCTTGGGGGGAACGAGCAGTACTTC. Protein: CASSLGGNEQYF.